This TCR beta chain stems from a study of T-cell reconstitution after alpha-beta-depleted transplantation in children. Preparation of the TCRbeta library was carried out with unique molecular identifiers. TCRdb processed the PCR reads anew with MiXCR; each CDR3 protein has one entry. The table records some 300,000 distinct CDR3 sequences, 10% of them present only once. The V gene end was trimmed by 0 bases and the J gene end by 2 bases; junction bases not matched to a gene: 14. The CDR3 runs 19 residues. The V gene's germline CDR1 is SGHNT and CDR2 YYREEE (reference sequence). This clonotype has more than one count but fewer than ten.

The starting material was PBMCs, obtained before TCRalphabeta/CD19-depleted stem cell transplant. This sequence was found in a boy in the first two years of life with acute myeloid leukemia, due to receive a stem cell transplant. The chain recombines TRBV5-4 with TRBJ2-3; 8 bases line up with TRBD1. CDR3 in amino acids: CASSLVLVRQGAVTDTQYF. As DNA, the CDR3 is TGTGCCAGCAGCTTGGTGCTCGTCAGGCAGGGGGCTGTCACAGATACGCAGTATTTT.